This paragraph covers one T cell receptor beta chain sequence. In the original analysis: For nucleated cells, counts were estimated from reference gene primer amplification. Profiled with immunoSEQ multiplex PCR; TCRdb holds only in-frame clones, not every one. Clone size and the V and J calls come from that table; the DNA yielded D and trimming. The data show hundreds of thousands of clones, 86% seen once. This specimen comes from a study of blood T cell repertoires in COVID-19. The overall study: The United States, Italy and Spain supplied acute and convalescent COVID-19 samples. PBMCs, B-cell-depleted T cells, or T cells provided the cDNA or gDNA that made up the material.

This CDR3 contains 15 residues. The V and J ends lost 1 base and 3 bases respectively, with 13 bases between them. The germline V gene has CDR1 SGHRS and CDR2 YFSETQ. The gene calls are TRBV5-1 and TRBJ2-5; tentatively, D is TRBD1 (6 bases). The receptor was derived from a man aged 80 or over with acute or convalescent COVID-19. The specimen sequenced was peripheral blood. The CDR3 spells CASSLTGSKEETQYF. The CDR3, as DNA: TGCGCCAGCAGCTTGACAGGGTCCAAGGAAGAGACCCAGTACTTC.